The 28 T cell receptor beta chains below come from one sample, sequenced in a study of T-cell memory formation after mild COVID-19. From the 5' RACE reads, TCRdb called clonotypes with MiXCR, one entry per CDR3 protein. Here the sample spans approximately 560,000 distinct CDR3 sequences, 17% being singletons. Sequenced: PBMCs or a T cell subset sorted from them (not recorded which). The receptor set was obtained from an adult woman who had mild COVID-19 (a few samples of this study predate the infection). Cell type and time point are not known.

This clonotype was seen ten or more times. V gene TRBV5-1 combines with J gene TRBJ2-5; 7 positions match TRBD1. V lost 4 bases and J lost 4; bases outside the gene matches: 25. The CDR3 runs to 20 residues. The V gene's germline CDR1 is SGHRS and CDR2 YFSETQ. The CDR3 region has the DNA TGCGCCAGCAGCGCGCGCAACCCGGACAGGACCCGACCCGTATTAGAGACCCAGTACTTC. Translated: CASSARNPDRTRPVLETQYF. Using reference TRBV5-1 and TRBJ2-5 for the parts outside the CDR3, the full variable domain is KAGVTQTPRYLIKTRGQQVTLSCSPISGHRSVSWYQQTPGQGLQFLFEYFSETQRNKGNFPGRFSGRQFSNSRSEMNVSTLELGDSALYLCASSARNPDRTRPVLETQYFGPGTRLLVL.

This clonotype was detected only a few times. The chain joins TRBV7-9 to TRBJ1-3; D gene unclear. Germline-derived CDR1 and CDR2 are SEHNR and FQNEAQ (reference sequence). The V end lost 0 bases, the J end lost 8 bases, and 8 bases lay between the germline ends. The CDR3 has 13 amino acids. DNA for the CDR3: TGTGCCAGCAGCTTAGCATCTGCGGACACCATATATTTT. Encoded protein: CASSLASADTIYF. Supplemented by reference TRBV7-9 and TRBJ1-3, the full variable domain reads DTGVSQNPRHKITKRGQNVTFRCDPISEHNRLYWYRQTLGQGPEFLTYFQNEAQLEKSRLLSDRFSAERPKGSFSTLEIQRTEQGDSAMYLCASSLASADTIYFGEGSWLTVV.

The V call is TRBV4-2, the J call TRBJ2-2; maybe TRBD2 (6 bases). This CDR3 has 16 amino acids. Trimming removed 1 base at V and 0 bases at J, with 9 bases between. Germline V gene sequence: CDR1 LGHNA, CDR2 YNFKEQ. CDR3 sequence (DNA): TGTGCCAGCAGCCAAGTAGCGGACGCGAACACCGGGGAGCTGTTTTTT. The encoded protein is CASSQVADANTGELFF.

The chain carries TRBV12-3 or TRBV12-4 and TRBJ2-3; TRBD2 matches at 8 bases. Trimming at V came to 6 bases and at J to 2 bases, leaving 7 bases not matched to a gene. This CDR3 region has 15 residues. The DNA for the CDR3 is TGTGCCAGCAGCCTAACTAGCGGTTACACAGATACGCAGTATTTT. Translated: CASSLTSGYTDTQYF.

V and J are TRBV27 and TRBJ1-1, with TRBD1 matching 7 bases. Unmatched junction bases numbered 5, after V lost 5 bases and J lost 2 bases. The CDR3 is 14 residues long. Germline-derived CDR1 and CDR2 are MNHEY and SMNVEV (reference sequence). CDR3 nucleotide sequence: TGTGCCAGCAGTGTGGGACAGATTAACACTGAAGCTTTCTTT. Translated: CASSVGQINTEAFF.

The chain employs TRBV2 and TRBJ2-7, with unresolved D. Germline loops: CDR1 SNHLY, CDR2 FYNNEI. V lost 5 bases and J 3 bases, leaving 11 bases between the germline ends. This CDR3 comprises 13 residues. The CDR3 sequence: CASSFSVSYEQYF. The DNA for the CDR3 is TGTGCCAGCAGTTTCTCGGTGAGCTACGAGCAGTACTTC.

V usage is TRBV6-1 and J usage is TRBJ2-1; perhaps TRBD2 as D (6 bases). Germline V lookup: CDR1 MNHNS, CDR2 SASEGT. The CDR3 is 17 amino acids. Trimming took 0 bases from V and 9 from J, leaving 21 bases between them. CDR3 residues: CASSEARERRGRFEQFF. CDR3 bases: TGTGCCAGCAGTGAAGCTAGGGAGCGGAGGGGTCGTTTTGAGCAGTTCTTC.

The V gene is TRBV12-3 or TRBV12-4, the J gene TRBJ1-1; D may be TRBD1 (6 bases). V shed 1 base and J shed 11 bases, with 14 bases lying between them. This CDR3 spans 13 amino acids. CDR3 DNA sequence: TGTGCCAGCAGTTTAGTGGAACAGGGACGGGCTTTCTTT. It codes for CASSLVEQGRAFF.

This chain connects TRBV30 to TRBJ2-1; no clear D. Germline V CDR1 and CDR2: GTSNPN, SVGIG (reference sequence). The CDR3 spans 13 residues. V lost 5 bases and J lost 5, with 13 bases in between. CDR3 residues: CAWVKFRDNEQFF. The CDR3 nucleotides read TGTGCCTGGGTGAAGTTTAGGGACAATGAGCAGTTCTTC.

The rearrangement joins TRBV4-2 to TRBJ2-3, with 8 bases matching TRBD2. Trimming removed 2 bases from V and 5 bases from J; junction bases left unmatched: 15. The length of the CDR3 is 18 residues. CDR1 is LGHNA and CDR2 is YNFKEQ in the germline V gene. CDR3 sequence (DNA): TGTGCCAGCAGCCAACGCCCAGGCACTAGCGGATGGGTAGATACGCAGTATTTT. Its protein is CASSQRPGTSGWVDTQYF.

V is TRBV20-1 and J is TRBJ1-5; TRBD1 might be the D (5 bases). The CDR3 length is 14 residues. The germline CDR1 and CDR2 sequences are DFQATT and SNEGSKA (reference sequence). The V end was cut by 3 bases, the J end by 6 bases, with 15 bases between. The CDR3 loop is CSARAPGEAQPQHF. CDR3 DNA: TGCAGTGCTAGGGCCCCGGGGGAGGCTCAGCCCCAGCATTTT.

The chain carries TRBV15 and TRBJ2-2; TRBD1 might be the D (6 bases). CDR3 length: 13 amino acids. CDR1 and CDR2 from the germline V gene are LNHNV and YYDKDF (reference sequence). The ends were cut back, 5 bases at V and 8 bases at J, with 12 bases in the middle. The CDR3 here is CATSDTGNGELFF. CDR3 bases: TGTGCCACCAGCGATACAGGGAATGGGGAGCTGTTTTTT.

Many counts were recorded for this clonotype. The V call is TRBV7-2, the J call TRBJ2-3; tentatively, D is TRBD2 (6 bases). This CDR3 is 14 amino acids long. Trimming shortened V by 3 bases and J by 6 bases, and 13 bases separated the two germline ends. CDR1 and CDR2 (germline): SGHTA, FQGNSA. CDR3 DNA sequence: TGTGCCAGCAGCTTGCTCCTAGCGCTGGATACGCAGTATTTT. Translating it yields CASSLLLALDTQYF.

The CDR3 loop is CAWSFGTVTYEQYF. The CDR3 region has the DNA TGTGCCTGGAGTTTCGGGACCGTTACCTACGAGCAGTACTTC. This sequence joins TRBV30 and TRBJ2-7; D is possibly TRBD1 or TRBD2 (5 bases each). Germline V CDR1 and CDR2: GTSNPN, SVGIG (reference sequence). V lost 2 bases to trimming and J lost 2 bases, with 13 bases between them. The CDR3 runs to 14 residues.

This chain joins TRBV4-3 and TRBJ2-1, with 12 bases aligning to TRBD2. After removal of 3 bases from V and 7 bases from J, the junction contained 7 bases not matched to a gene. The CDR3 loop spans 16 amino acids. Germline V lookup: CDR1 LGHNA, CDR2 YSLEER. The CDR3 region is CASSHDGGLAGNEQFF. The CDR3 DNA follows: TGCGCCAGCAGCCACGATGGAGGACTAGCGGGAAATGAGCAGTTCTTC.

For the CDR3, the DNA is TGTGCCAGCATCTGGGGGCGGCTGAACACTGAAGCTTTCTTT. It translates to CASIWGRLNTEAFF. The V and J genes are TRBV12-3 or TRBV12-4 and TRBJ1-1; D might be TRBD1 (6 bases). The CDR3 is 14 amino acids. V shed 7 bases and J shed 0 bases, with 12 bases lying between them.

To note about this clonotype: Because the CDR3's place on the DNA is in doubt, the DNA is left out and the CDR3 is given as listed by TCRdb. The chain recombines TRBV12-3 or TRBV12-4 with TRBJ2-6. The CDR3 length equals 15 residues, ends included. CDR3 loop: CASSQQTFCANVLTF.

The chain carries TRBV21-1 and TRBJ2-3; the table's D call TRBD1 went unverified against the DNA. TRBV21-1 is designated a pseudogene. This CDR3 comprises 15 residues. The CDR3 nucleotides read TGTGCCAGCAGCATTGGGGCGCGGTCCACAGATACGCAGTATTTT. Protein: CASSIGARSTDTQYF.

V usage is TRBV7-8 and J usage is TRBJ2-5; perhaps TRBD2 as D (5 bases). The germline CDR1 and CDR2 sequences are SGHVS and FQNEAQ. V was clipped by 5 bases and J by 5 bases, with 21 bases between them. The CDR3 has 16 amino acids. This CDR3 is CASSRAPSGLGETQYF. As DNA, the CDR3 is TGTGCCAGCAGCAGGGCCCCCTCGGGGTTAGGGGAGACCCAGTACTTC.

This chain joins TRBV20-1 and TRBJ1-5; 12 positions agree with TRBD1. With V trimmed by 6 bases and J by 5 bases, 2 bases remained unmatched. The CDR3 contains 13 residues. Germline values: CDR1 DFQATT, CDR2 SNEGSKA (reference sequence). DNA of the CDR3: TGCAGTGCGGGACAGGGGGCCGATCAGCCCCAGCATTTT. Its protein product is CSAGQGADQPQHF.

This clonotype was counted at least ten times. This chain links TRBV7-2 with TRBJ2-7, with 9 bases aligning to TRBD2. In germline, CDR1 is SGHTA, CDR2 FQGNSA. The CDR3 consists of 15 residues. The J segment lost 4 bases and the V segment lost 1 base, leaving 5 bases of the junction unmatched. The chain's CDR3 is CASSLGASGIYEQYF. The CDR3 DNA sequence: TGTGCCAGCAGCTTAGGTGCTAGCGGGATTTACGAGCAGTACTTC.

The gene calls are TRBV5-4 and TRBJ2-3; no reliable D call. Germline V gene data show CDR1 as SGHNT and CDR2 as YYREEE (reference sequence). This CDR3 has 15 residues. Trimming took off 4 bases at V and 7 bases at J, with 19 bases between the two ends. The CDR3 here is CASSPELELVYTQYF. The CDR3 DNA reads as TGTGCCAGCAGCCCAGAACTGGAGTTGGTCTATACGCAGTATTTT. Looking up the rest from reference TRBV5-4 and TRBJ2-3 gives the full variable domain: ETGVTQSPTHLIKTRGQQVTLRCSSQSGHNTVSWYQQALGQGPQFIFQYYREEENGRGNFPPRFSGLQFPNYSSELNVNALELDDSALYLCASSPELELVYTQYFGPGTRLTVL.

In its sample, this clonotype was seen a few times. V gene TRBV4-1 combines with J gene TRBJ2-2; 7 nucleotides line up with TRBD1. With 0 bases clipped from V and 3 bases from J, the junction kept 4 bases outside the gene matches. This CDR3 is 16 amino acids long. Germline V gene sequence: CDR1 MGHRA, CDR2 YSYEKL. The CDR3 bases are TGCGCCAGCAGCCAAGAACAGGGGACCTACACCGGGGAGCTGTTTTTT. Translation gives CASSQEQGTYTGELFF.

This clonotype was recorded many times. This rearrangement joins TRBV3-1 to TRBJ2-1, with D possibly being TRBD1 (5 bases). Trimming took 0 bases from V and 7 from J, leaving 19 bases between them. The CDR3 is made up of 17 amino acids. Germline V gene lookup returns CDR1 LGHDT and CDR2 YNNKEL (reference sequence). The CDR3 reads CASSQEGAGIRANEQFF. CDR3 nucleotides: TGTGCCAGCAGCCAAGAGGGTGCAGGGATCAGGGCGAATGAGCAGTTCTTC.

The chain has TRBV7-2 and TRBJ2-1; D possibly uses TRBD1 or TRBD2 (5 bases each). CDR1 SGHTA and CDR2 FQGNSA come from the germline V gene. V dropped 0 bases and J dropped 6 bases, with 9 bases sitting between them. The CDR3 runs 14 residues. CDR3 sequence (DNA): TGTGCCAGCAGCTTAGCCGGGGCGCGCAATGAGCAGTTCTTC. Its translation: CASSLAGARNEQFF.

This clonotype was observed a handful of times. The V and J genes are TRBV6-1 and TRBJ2-5; D unresolved. There are 15 residues in the CDR3. The V gene's germline CDR1 is MNHNS and CDR2 SASEGT. V lost 0 bases, J lost 2 bases, and 10 bases lay in between. CDR3 protein: CASSEAARRQETQYF. In DNA form, the CDR3 reads TGTGCCAGCAGTGAAGCGGCTAGGAGACAAGAGACCCAGTACTTC.

The chain is built from TRBV6-2 or TRBV6-3 and TRBJ1-5; D possibly corresponds to TRBD1 (6 bases). V shed 5 bases and J shed 2 bases, with 13 bases lying between them. Germline CDR1 MNHEY, CDR2 SVGEGT. The length of the CDR3 is 15 residues. The CDR3 sequence is CASSRRGGGNQPQHF. In DNA, the CDR3 is TGTGCCAGCAGTCGCAGGGGAGGTGGCAATCAGCCCCAGCATTTT.

This clonotype was counted only a few times. The chain combines TRBV2 with TRBJ2-2; D gene unclear. CDR3 length equals 13 residues. Germline CDR1 reads SNHLY; CDR2 reads FYNNEI. Trimming took 11 bases from V and 0 from J, leaving 10 bases between them. For the CDR3, the DNA is TGTGCCCGAAGGTTGACGAACACCGGGGAGCTGTTTTTT. Its protein is CARRLTNTGELFF.